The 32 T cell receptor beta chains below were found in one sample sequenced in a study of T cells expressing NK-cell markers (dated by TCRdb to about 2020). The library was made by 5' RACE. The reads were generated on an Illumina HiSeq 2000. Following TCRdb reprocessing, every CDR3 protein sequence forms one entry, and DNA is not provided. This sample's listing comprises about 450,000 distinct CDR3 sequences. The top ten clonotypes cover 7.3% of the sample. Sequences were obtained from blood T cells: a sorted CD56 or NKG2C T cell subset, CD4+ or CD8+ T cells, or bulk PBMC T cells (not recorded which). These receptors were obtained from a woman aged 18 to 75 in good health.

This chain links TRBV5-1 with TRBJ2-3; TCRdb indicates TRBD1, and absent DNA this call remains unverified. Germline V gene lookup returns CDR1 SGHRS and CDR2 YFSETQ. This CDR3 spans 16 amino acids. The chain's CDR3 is CASSLEGRQGADTQYF.

The CDR3 protein is CASSYRGAGNEQFF. The chain recombines TRBV6-5 with TRBJ2-1; no DNA is available, so the TRBD1 call from TCRdb remains unchecked. The germline V gene has CDR1 MNHEY and CDR2 SVGAGI. The CDR3 contains 14 residues.

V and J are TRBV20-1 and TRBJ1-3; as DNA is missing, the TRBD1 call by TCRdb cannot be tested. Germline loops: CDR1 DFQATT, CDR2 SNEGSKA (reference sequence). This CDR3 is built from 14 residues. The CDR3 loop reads CSAPGQGYGNTIYF.

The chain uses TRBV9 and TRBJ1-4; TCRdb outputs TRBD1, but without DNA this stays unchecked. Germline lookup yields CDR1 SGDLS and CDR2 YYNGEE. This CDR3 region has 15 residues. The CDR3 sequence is CASSVVGTTNEKLFF.

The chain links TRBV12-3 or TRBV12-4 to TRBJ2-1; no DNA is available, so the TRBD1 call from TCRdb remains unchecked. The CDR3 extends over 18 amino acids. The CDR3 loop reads CASSSRRGEGASYNEQFF.

The CDR3 loop is CASSRSGGIYNEQFF. V is TRBV6-1 and J is TRBJ2-1; the D call of TRBD1 rests on TCRdb alone, since no DNA is present to check it. The germline V gene has CDR1 MNHNS and CDR2 SASEGT. The CDR3 extends over 15 amino acids.

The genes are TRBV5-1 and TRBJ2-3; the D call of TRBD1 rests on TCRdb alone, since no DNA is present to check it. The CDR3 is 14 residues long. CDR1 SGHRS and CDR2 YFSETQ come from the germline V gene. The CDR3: CASSLAGTDNTQYF.

CDR3 sequence reads: CASSYGGASYNEQFF. The gene calls are TRBV6-5 and TRBJ2-1. Germline CDR1 is MNHEY and CDR2 is SVGAGI. The CDR3 is 15 residues long.

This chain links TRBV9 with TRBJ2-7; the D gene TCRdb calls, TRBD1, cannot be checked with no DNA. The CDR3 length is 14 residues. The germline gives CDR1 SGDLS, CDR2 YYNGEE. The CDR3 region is CASSAGTAPLEQYF.

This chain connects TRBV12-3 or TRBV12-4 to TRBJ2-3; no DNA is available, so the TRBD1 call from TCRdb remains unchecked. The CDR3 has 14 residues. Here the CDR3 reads CASTPRGSTDTQYF.

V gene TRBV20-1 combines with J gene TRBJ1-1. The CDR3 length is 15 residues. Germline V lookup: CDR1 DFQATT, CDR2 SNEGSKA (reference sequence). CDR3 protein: CSASGVQKRSTEAFF.

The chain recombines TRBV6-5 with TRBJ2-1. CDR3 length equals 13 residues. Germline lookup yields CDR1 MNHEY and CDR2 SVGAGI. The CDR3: CASSSNGDNEQFF.

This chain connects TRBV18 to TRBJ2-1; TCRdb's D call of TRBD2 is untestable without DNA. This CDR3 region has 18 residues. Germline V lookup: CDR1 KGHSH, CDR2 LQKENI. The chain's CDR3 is CASSPPNKGQSSYNEQFF.

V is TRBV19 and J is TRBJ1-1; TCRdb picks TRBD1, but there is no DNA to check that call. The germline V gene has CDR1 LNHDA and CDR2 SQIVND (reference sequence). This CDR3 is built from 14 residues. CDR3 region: CASRETGGNAEAFF. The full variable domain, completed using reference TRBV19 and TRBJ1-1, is DGGITQSPKYLFRKEGQNVTLSCEQNLNHDAMYWYRQDPGQGLRLIYYSQIVNDFQKGDIAEGYSVSREKKESFPLTVTSAQKNPTAFYLCASRETGGNAEAFFGQGTRLTVV.

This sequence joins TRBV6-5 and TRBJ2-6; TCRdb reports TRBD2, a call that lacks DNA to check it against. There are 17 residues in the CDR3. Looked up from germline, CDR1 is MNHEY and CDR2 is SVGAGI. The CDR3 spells CASSYSQGLSGANVLTF.

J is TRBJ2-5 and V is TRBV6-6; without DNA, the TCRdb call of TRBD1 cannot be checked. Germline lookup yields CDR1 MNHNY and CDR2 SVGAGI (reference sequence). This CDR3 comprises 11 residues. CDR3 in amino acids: CASSPAQTQYF.

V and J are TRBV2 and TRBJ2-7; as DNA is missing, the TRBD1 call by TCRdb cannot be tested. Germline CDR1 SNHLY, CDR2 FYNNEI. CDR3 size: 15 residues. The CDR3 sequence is CASSVGQGLTYEQYF.

The CDR3 here is CASSLRGVTDTQYF. The chain has TRBV7-9 and TRBJ2-3; the TCRdb D gene call, TRBD2, has no DNA to confirm it. CDR3 length: 14 amino acids. The V gene's germline CDR1 is SEHNR and CDR2 FQNEAQ (reference sequence).

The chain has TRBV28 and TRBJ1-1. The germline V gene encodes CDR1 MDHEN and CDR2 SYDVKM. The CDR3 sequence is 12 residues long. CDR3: CATHTRNTEAFF.

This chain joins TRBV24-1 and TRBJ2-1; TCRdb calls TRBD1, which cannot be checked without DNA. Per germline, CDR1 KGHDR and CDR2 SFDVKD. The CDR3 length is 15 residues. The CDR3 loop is CATSDFGRGGNEQFF.

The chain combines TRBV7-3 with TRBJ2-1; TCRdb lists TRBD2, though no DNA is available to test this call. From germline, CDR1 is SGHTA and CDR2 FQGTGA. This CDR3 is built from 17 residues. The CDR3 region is CASSPTPVVAGVIEQFF.

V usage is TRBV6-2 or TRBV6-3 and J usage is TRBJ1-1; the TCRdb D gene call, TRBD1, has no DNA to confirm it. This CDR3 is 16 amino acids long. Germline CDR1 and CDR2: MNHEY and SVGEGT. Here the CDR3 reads CASIPDRWYENTEAFF.

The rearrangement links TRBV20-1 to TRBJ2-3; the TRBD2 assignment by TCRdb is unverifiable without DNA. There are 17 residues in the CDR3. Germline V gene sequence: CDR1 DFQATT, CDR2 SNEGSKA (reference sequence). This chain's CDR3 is CSPNPRTSGRSTDTQYF.

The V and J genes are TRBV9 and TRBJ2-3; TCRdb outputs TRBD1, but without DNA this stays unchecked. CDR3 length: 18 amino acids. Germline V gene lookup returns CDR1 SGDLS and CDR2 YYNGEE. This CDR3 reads CASSFSHGTGVGTDTQYF. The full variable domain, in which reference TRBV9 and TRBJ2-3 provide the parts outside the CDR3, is DSGVTQTPKHLITATGQRVTLRCSPRSGDLSVYWYQQSLDQGLQFLIQYYNGEERAKGNILERFSAQQFPDLHSELNLSSLELGDSALYFCASSFSHGTGVGTDTQYFGPGTRLTVL.

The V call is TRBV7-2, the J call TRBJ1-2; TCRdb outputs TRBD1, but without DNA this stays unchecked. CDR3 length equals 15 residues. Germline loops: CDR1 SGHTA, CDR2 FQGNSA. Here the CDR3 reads CASSLGPQGNYGYTF.

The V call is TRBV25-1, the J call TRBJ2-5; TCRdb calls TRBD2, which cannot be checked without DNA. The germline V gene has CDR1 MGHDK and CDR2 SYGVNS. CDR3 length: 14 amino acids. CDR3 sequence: CASSEDGGGETQYF.

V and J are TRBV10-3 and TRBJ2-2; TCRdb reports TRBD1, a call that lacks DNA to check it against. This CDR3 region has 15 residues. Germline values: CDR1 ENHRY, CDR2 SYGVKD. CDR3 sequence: CAISGSQPVTGELFF.

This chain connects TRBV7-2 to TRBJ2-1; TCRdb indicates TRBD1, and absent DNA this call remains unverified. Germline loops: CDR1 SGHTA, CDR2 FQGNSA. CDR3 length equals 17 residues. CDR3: CASSLTSRESTYNEQFF.

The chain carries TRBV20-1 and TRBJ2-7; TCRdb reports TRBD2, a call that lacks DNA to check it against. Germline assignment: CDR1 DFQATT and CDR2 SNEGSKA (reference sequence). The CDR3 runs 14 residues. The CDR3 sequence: CSAKADSIPYEQYF.

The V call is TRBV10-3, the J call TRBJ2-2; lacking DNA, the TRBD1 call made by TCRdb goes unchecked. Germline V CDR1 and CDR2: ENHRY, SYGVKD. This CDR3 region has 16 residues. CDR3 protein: CAISDHDRANTGELFF.

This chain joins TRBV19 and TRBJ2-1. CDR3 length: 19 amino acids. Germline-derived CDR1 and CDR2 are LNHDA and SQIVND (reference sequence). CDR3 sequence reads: CASSIDSRRRESSYNEQFF.

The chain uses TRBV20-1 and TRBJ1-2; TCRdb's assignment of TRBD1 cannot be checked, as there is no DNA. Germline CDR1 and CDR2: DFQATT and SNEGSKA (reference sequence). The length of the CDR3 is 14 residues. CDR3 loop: CSADDGGVNYGYTF.